These 15 T cell receptor beta chains share one sample of origin, sequenced in a study of early T cells in non-severe SARS-CoV-2 infection. TCRdb independently ran MiXCR on the 5' RACE reads; one entry per CDR3 protein. The table shows roughly 20,000 distinct CDR3 sequences, with around 5% occurring only once. The source was whole blood, collected at baseline. The source is an adult who was a healthcare worker with PCR-confirmed SARS-CoV-2 infection or an uninfected control (not recorded which).

This clonotype was seen only a few times. The rearrangement links TRBV4-1 to TRBJ2-2, with 7 nucleotides matching TRBD1. Germline V lookup: CDR1 MGHRA, CDR2 YSYEKL. V was pared by 4 bases and J by 5 bases, with 1 base of the junction left unmatched. The CDR3 covers 13 residues. CDR3: CASSPRGTGELFF. The DNA of the CDR3 is TGCGCCAGCAGCCCCAGGGGGACCGGGGAGCTGTTTTTT.

The chain recombines TRBV7-8 with TRBJ1-1; D not resolved. CDR3 length: 13 residues. The V end was cut by 2 bases, the J end by 1 base, with 5 bases between. Looked up from germline, CDR1 is SGHVS and CDR2 is FQNEAQ. The DNA of the CDR3 is TGTGCCAGCAGCTTACGGAGGAACACTGAAGCTTTCTTT. It translates to CASSLRRNTEAFF.

This clonotype came up many times. The chain joins TRBV6-6 to TRBJ2-7; 8 bases fit TRBD1. V trimming: 5 bases; J trimming: 4 bases; junction bases outside the gene matches: 4. This CDR3 is 13 amino acids long. Germline CDR1 and CDR2: MNHNY and SVGAGI (reference sequence). The CDR3 bases are TGTGCCAGCAGTCAGGACAGGGAATACGAGCAGTACTTC. Protein product: CASSQDREYEQYF.

Here the CDR3 reads CASSETMNTEAFF. Written as DNA, the CDR3 is TGTGCCAGCAGTGAAACCATGAACACTGAAGCTTTCTTT. The V gene is TRBV2, the J gene TRBJ1-1; D call uncertain. V lost 2 bases and J 0 bases, leaving 4 bases between the germline ends. Germline CDR1 and CDR2: SNHLY and FYNNEI. This CDR3 is 13 amino acids long.

This clonotype appeared a few times. The chain recombines TRBV24-1 with TRBJ1-5; D not certain. The CDR3 contains 14 residues. Germline assignment: CDR1 KGHDR and CDR2 SFDVKD. V lost 5 bases and J 1 base, leaving 8 bases between the germline ends. The CDR3 nucleotides are TGTGCCACCAGTGGGGCACCAAGCAATCAGCCCCAGCATTTT. Translated: CATSGAPSNQPQHF.

This clonotype was observed a few times. This chain uses TRBV6-1 with TRBJ2-3, with 7 bases matching TRBD1. CDR1 is MNHNS, CDR2 SASEGT, per germline. There are 13 residues in the CDR3. Trimming at V came to 1 base and at J to 9 bases, leaving 4 bases not matched to a gene. This CDR3 is CASSEVRQGTQYF. In DNA form, the CDR3 reads TGTGCCAGCAGTGAAGTGCGACAGGGCACGCAGTATTTT.

A few counts support this clonotype. The chain joins TRBV20-1 to TRBJ1-1; no clear D gene. This CDR3 region has 15 residues. From germline, CDR1 is DFQATT and CDR2 SNEGSKA (reference sequence). V lost 0 bases and J lost 1, with 12 bases in between. The CDR3 region is CSARDTVRRNTEAFF. The CDR3 bases are TGCAGTGCTAGAGATACAGTAAGGCGGAACACTGAAGCTTTCTTT.

The gene calls are TRBV19 and TRBJ2-7; perhaps D is TRBD1 or TRBD2 (6 bases each). Germline CDR1 reads LNHDA; CDR2 reads SQIVND (reference sequence). This CDR3 is built from 16 residues. Trimming shortened V by 6 bases and J by 0 bases, and 18 bases separated the two germline ends. The CDR3 loop is CASRDPRGRSSYEQYF. DNA for the CDR3: TGTGCCAGTAGGGACCCCCGGGGGCGAAGCTCCTACGAGCAGTACTTC.

CDR3 amino acids: CASSRGPGELFF. CDR3 sequence (DNA): TGTGCCAGCAGCCGCGGCCCCGGGGAGCTGTTTTTT. The rearrangement joins TRBV7-9 to TRBJ2-2; the D is unclear. The germline V and J ends were trimmed by 5 bases and 6 bases, with 7 bases remaining between them. Germline-derived CDR1 and CDR2 are SEHNR and FQNEAQ (reference sequence). This CDR3 has 12 residues.

This clonotype appeared a few times. The chain combines TRBV7-2 with TRBJ2-7; D is unresolved. V shed 3 bases and J shed 2 bases, with 8 bases lying between them. Germline lookup yields CDR1 SGHTA and CDR2 FQGNSA. The CDR3 totals 13 residues. CDR3 in amino acids: CASSLAATYEQYF. In nucleotides, the CDR3 is TGTGCCAGCAGCTTGGCGGCCACCTACGAGCAGTACTTC.

In this sample, this clonotype turned up many times. This chain uses TRBV11-3 with TRBJ1-2; 7 nucleotides match TRBD1. This CDR3 is built from 13 residues. J gave up 5 bases and V 1 base, and 1 base lay outside the gene matches. Germline CDR1 reads SGHNT; CDR2 reads YENEEA. The CDR3 DNA reads as TGTGCCAGCAGCTTAGGGACAGGTTATGGCTACACCTTC. As protein: CASSLGTGYGYTF.

This clonotype was detected only a few times. The chain couples TRBV7-2 to TRBJ2-3; D is uncertain. This CDR3 has 16 amino acids. Germline CDR1 is SGHTA and CDR2 is FQGNSA. V was pared by 2 bases and J by 4 bases, with 16 bases between. CDR3 sequence reads: CASSLRVLVPPDTQYF. CDR3 nucleotide sequence: TGTGCCAGCAGCTTACGGGTGTTAGTCCCCCCAGATACGCAGTATTTT. The full variable domain, in which reference TRBV7-2 and TRBJ2-3 provide the parts outside the CDR3, is GAGVSQSPSNKVTEKGKDVELRCDPISGHTALYWYRQSLGQGLEFLIYFQGNSAPDKSGLPSDRFSAERTGGSVSTLTIQRTQQEDSAVYLCASSLRVLVPPDTQYFGPGTRLTVL.

This chain links TRBV20-1 with TRBJ2-2; D is undetermined. V dropped 6 bases and J dropped 1 base, with 12 bases sitting between them. Germline-derived CDR1 and CDR2 are DFQATT and SNEGSKA (reference sequence). There are 14 residues in the CDR3. CDR3 sequence: CSAKDRVNTGELFF. In DNA form, the CDR3 reads TGCAGTGCAAAGGATAGAGTGAACACCGGGGAGCTGTTTTTT.

This clonotype was seen repeatedly, ten times or more. The chain couples TRBV5-4 to TRBJ2-7; 9 bases are a match to TRBD1. V trimming: 4 bases; J trimming: 5 bases; junction bases outside the gene matches: 10. In germline, CDR1 is SGHNT, CDR2 YYREEE (reference sequence). The CDR3 covers 15 residues. The CDR3 reads CASSQGQGRFNEQYF. CDR3 nucleotides: TGTGCCAGCAGCCAAGGACAGGGGAGGTTCAACGAGCAGTACTTC.

The CDR3 DNA follows: TGTGCCAGCAGCCGTGAGTGGAGTAATTCACCCCTCCACTTT. As protein: CASSREWSNSPLHF. This sequence joins TRBV7-2 and TRBJ1-6; no reliable D call. Deletions cut 5 bases from V and 6 bases from J, with 11 bases between. Germline CDR1 and CDR2: SGHTA and FQGNSA. CDR3 length: 14 amino acids. Variable domain in full (rest from reference TRBV7-2 and TRBJ1-6): GAGVSQSPSNKVTEKGKDVELRCDPISGHTALYWYRQSLGQGLEFLIYFQGNSAPDKSGLPSDRFSAERTGGSVSTLTIQRTQQEDSAVYLCASSREWSNSPLHFGNGTRLTVT.